The source of this T cell receptor (beta chain) is a study of memory CD4+ T cells and cytomegalovirus serostatus. Findings and caveats of the study: CD4+ memory repertoires contained about two fifths of the roughly 160 reported CMV TCRbeta sequences.

The sort gate was single viable CD3+CD4+CD8-CD45RO+ cells for memory CD4+ T cells. Generated by immunoSEQ multiplex PCR, the TCRdb table keeps only in-frame clones and is missing some. The sample has about 52,000 clones; about 80% are singletons. Germline CDR1 SGHRS, CDR2 YFSETQ. This CDR3 has 16 residues. J was trimmed by 9 bases and V by 0 bases; bases with no gene match: 7. Of note for this clone: Its antigen is still unknown.

The sequence was obtained from an adult in good health and CMV-seropositive. V usage is TRBV5-1 and J usage is TRBJ2-1, with 12 nucleotides matching TRBD2. The source material was memory CD4+ T cells from blood. In DNA form, the CDR3 reads TGCGCCAGCAGCTTGGACGCTAGCGGGGGGGGTCGTGAGCAGTTCTTC. It translates to CASSLDASGGGREQFF.